Described below is a single T cell receptor beta chain sequence and its context. This CDR3 comprises 15 residues. With V trimmed by 4 bases and J by 0 bases, 5 bases remained unmatched. Germline values: CDR1 SEHNR, CDR2 FQNEAQ (reference sequence). The data are from a study of blood T cell repertoires in COVID-19. On the study more broadly: Sites across the United States, Italy and Spain contributed samples from acute and convalescent COVID-19. From T cells, B-cell-depleted T cells, or PBMCs came the material, which was cDNA or gDNA.

In the study's own analysis: Reference gene primer amplification in the assay estimated nucleated cell counts. Produced via immunoSEQ multiplex PCR; TCRdb's table is partial and in-frame only. Clone size and the V and J calls come from that table; the DNA yielded D and trimming. The profile shows about 45,000 clones, around 80% of them singletons. This clonotype was sampled from a human donor in a cohort sampled during active COVID-19. The V gene is TRBV7-9, the J gene TRBJ2-7; 8 bases line up with TRBD1. Sequenced: peripheral blood. The CDR3 loop reads CASSSGTGGSYEQYF. In DNA, the CDR3 is TGTGCCAGCAGCTCCGGGACAGGAGGCTCCTACGAGCAGTACTTC.